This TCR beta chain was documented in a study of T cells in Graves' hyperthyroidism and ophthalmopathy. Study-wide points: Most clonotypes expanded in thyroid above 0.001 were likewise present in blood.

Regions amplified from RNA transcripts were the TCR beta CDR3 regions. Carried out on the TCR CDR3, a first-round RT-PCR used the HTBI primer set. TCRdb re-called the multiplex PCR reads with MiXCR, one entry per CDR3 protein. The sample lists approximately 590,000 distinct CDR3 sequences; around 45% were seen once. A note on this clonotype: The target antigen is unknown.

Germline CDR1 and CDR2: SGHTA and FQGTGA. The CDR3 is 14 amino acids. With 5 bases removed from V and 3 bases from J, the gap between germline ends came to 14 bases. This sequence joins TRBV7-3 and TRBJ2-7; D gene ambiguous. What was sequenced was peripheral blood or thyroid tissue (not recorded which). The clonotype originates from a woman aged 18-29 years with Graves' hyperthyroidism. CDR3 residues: CASSPTAAHYEQYF. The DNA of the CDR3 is TGTGCCAGCAGCCCTACCGCCGCCCACTACGAGCAGTACTTC.